This T cell receptor beta chain was captured in a study of tumor-infiltrating lymphocytes in localized non-small cell lung cancer. V dropped 3 bases and J dropped 5; count of bases not matched to a gene: 7. The CDR3 has 16 amino acids. Germline assignment: CDR1 LNHDA and CDR2 SQIVND (reference sequence). The assay was immunoSEQ multiplex PCR, and TCRdb's table has in-frame clones only and misses some. The table lists about 16,000 clones, 70% to 85% of them singletons. The clonotype originates from a human donor with non-small cell lung cancer. Sequencing was performed on lung tumor tissue. The chain combines TRBV19 with TRBJ2-1; the match to TRBD2 covers 10 bases. CDR3 sequence: CASSIGSGRENNEQFF. CDR3 nucleotide sequence: TGTGCCAGTAGTATTGGGAGCGGGAGGGAAAACAATGAGCAGTTCTTC.